This T cell receptor (beta chain) was sequenced for a study of T cell responses to AZD1222 COVID-19 vaccine. Findings and caveats of the study: The study found Spike-specific TCR breadth and depth rose after two AZD1222 doses.

CDR1 is KGHDR, CDR2 SFDVKD, per germline. V lost 4 bases to trimming and J lost 5 bases; unmatched junction nucleotides: 7. There are 17 residues in the CDR3. Some clones are missing from TCRdb's copy, which holds only in-frame ones; the method was immunoSEQ multiplex PCR. The data contain under 150,000 clones, more than 90% of them seen just once; the ten biggest clones take up more than 0.95%. As for this clone: Its antigen is unknown.

Here the sequenced sample was peripheral blood, taken 28 days after the second AZD1222 dose. This chain uses TRBV24-1 with TRBJ2-1; TRBD2 aligns across 13 bases. The sequence derives from an adult who received the AZD1222 COVID-19 vaccine. CDR3 loop: CATSDLRLAGGNNEQFF. The DNA of the CDR3 is TGTGCCACCAGTGACTTGAGACTAGCGGGAGGAAACAATGAGCAGTTCTTC.